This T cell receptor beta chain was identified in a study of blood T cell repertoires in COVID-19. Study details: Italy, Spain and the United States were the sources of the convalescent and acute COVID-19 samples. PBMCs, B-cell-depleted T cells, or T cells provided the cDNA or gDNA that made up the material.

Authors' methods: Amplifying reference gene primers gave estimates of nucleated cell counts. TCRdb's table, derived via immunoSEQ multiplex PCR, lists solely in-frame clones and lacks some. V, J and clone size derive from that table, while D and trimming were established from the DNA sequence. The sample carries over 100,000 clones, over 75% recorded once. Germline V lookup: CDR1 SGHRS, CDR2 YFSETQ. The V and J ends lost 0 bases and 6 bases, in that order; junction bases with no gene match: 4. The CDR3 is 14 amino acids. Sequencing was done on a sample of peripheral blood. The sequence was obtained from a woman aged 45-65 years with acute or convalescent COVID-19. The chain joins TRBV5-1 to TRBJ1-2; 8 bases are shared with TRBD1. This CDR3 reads CASSLEKTGDGYTF. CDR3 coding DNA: TGCGCCAGCAGCTTGGAAAAGACAGGGGATGGCTACACCTTC.